The 31 T cell receptor beta chains listed next were all sequenced from one sample in a study of blood T cells in healthy people across ages. Using a J-beta primer mix together with a sample-barcoded 5' primer, a second PCR was run for roughly 6 to 12 cycles. TCRdb processed the 5' RACE reads anew with MiXCR; each CDR3 protein has one entry. The sample includes 780,000 or so distinct CDR3 sequences, 20% to 25% of them seen just once. The data were also submitted as part of a second study, on T cells of mothers and their children.

Source material: blood. The source of these receptors is a boy between 10 and 17 years old in good health.

J is TRBJ2-5 and V is TRBV30; D not certain. Germline V gene sequence: CDR1 GTSNPN, CDR2 SVGIG (reference sequence). The V and J ends lost 4 bases and 0 bases respectively, with 9 bases between them. The CDR3 is 13 residues long. The CDR3 is CAWTGLYQETQYF. CDR3 sequence (DNA): TGTGCCTGGACAGGCCTGTACCAAGAGACCCAGTACTTC.

This clonotype was recorded a few times. The V gene is TRBV20-1, the J gene TRBJ1-4, with D perhaps TRBD1 (6 bases). V lost 7 bases, J lost 8 bases, and 17 bases lay in between. This CDR3 comprises 13 residues. Per the germline V gene, CDR1 is DFQATT and CDR2 is SNEGSKA (reference sequence). The CDR3 reads CSGVSGEGEKLFF. CDR3 sequence (DNA): TGCAGTGGCGTATCAGGGGAAGGGGAAAAACTGTTTTTT.

The gene calls are TRBV27 and TRBJ2-5; 10 nucleotides line up with TRBD1. The end of the DNA fits TRBJ2-7 better, so the J call may be wrong. Germline V lookup: CDR1 MNHEY, CDR2 SMNVEV (reference sequence). This CDR3 region has 15 residues. CDR3 loop: CASSLRGQGFYEQYF. The CDR3 DNA reads as TGTGCCAGCAGTTTAAGGGGACAGGGGTTCTACGAGCAGTACTTC.

This sequence joins TRBV7-9 and TRBJ1-5; 7 bases match TRBD1. Germline V lookup: CDR1 SEHNR, CDR2 FQNEAQ (reference sequence). The CDR3 runs to 15 residues. The V segment lost 5 bases and the J segment 7 bases; nucleotides outside the gene matches: 11. The CDR3, as DNA: TGTGCCAGCAGCGTAACAGGGGCTGCGGGGCAGCCCCAGCATTTT. It codes for CASSVTGAAGQPQHF. Looking up the rest from reference TRBV7-9 and TRBJ1-5 gives the full variable domain: DTGVSQNPRHKITKRGQNVTFRCDPISEHNRLYWYRQTLGQGPEFLTYFQNEAQLEKSRLLSDRFSAERPKGSFSTLEIQRTEQGDSAMYLCASSVTGAAGQPQHFGDGTRLSIL.

This clonotype was observed a handful of times. The chain is built from TRBV28 and TRBJ2-7, with 7 bases that match TRBD1. Per the germline V gene, CDR1 is MDHEN and CDR2 is SYDVKM. There are 15 residues in the CDR3. With V trimmed by 8 bases and J by 5 bases, 15 bases remained unmatched. CDR3 bases: TGTGCCAGCGTTTCCCCCACGACAGGGAAGAACGAGCAGTACTTC. Translated, it gives CASVSPTTGKNEQYF.

The V gene is TRBV29-1, the J gene TRBJ2-5, with D tentatively TRBD1 (6 bases). CDR3 length: 11 amino acids. Germline CDR1 SQVTM, CDR2 ANQGSEA. V was cut by 7 bases and J by 1 base, with 7 bases left in between. Here the CDR3 DNA reads TGCAGCGGGGACACCCAAGAGACCCAGTACTTC. Translated, it gives CSGDTQETQYF.

The chain is built from TRBV7-9 and TRBJ2-5, with 7 bases that match TRBD1. Germline loops: CDR1 SEHNR, CDR2 FQNEAQ (reference sequence). V gave up 10 bases and J gave up 9 bases; unmatched junction bases: 17. The CDR3 runs to 14 residues. CDR3 in DNA: TGTGCCACTATGACAACCACTTCAAGGGGGCCCCAGTACTTC. Translating gives CATMTTTSRGPQYF.

For this clonotype: This may be a read error, as it is one base from a much larger clone. The chain carries TRBV4-2 and TRBJ2-5; 12 bases align to TRBD1. The DNA end lines up better with TRBJ2-1; the J call may be wrong. The CDR3 sequence is 16 residues long. CDR1 and CDR2 (germline): LGHNA, YNFKEQ. This CDR3 is CASSREGTGGIYEQFF. The CDR3 nucleotides are TGTGCCAGCAGCCGAGAGGGGACAGGGGGCATCTATGAGCAGTTCTTC.

This chain links TRBV4-1 with TRBJ2-5, with 8 bases matching TRBD1. The CDR3 consists of 15 residues. V shed 3 bases, J shed 4 bases, and the junction held 7 bases outside the gene matches. Germline loops: CDR1 MGHRA, CDR2 YSYEKL. The CDR3 nucleotides read TGCGCCAGCAGCCATGATTGGACAGGGCGAGAGACCCAGTACTTC. Protein: CASSHDWTGRETQYF.

In this sample, this clonotype turned up a few times. The rearrangement links TRBV5-4 to TRBJ2-7; 8 bases agree with TRBD1. This CDR3 is 14 amino acids long. Per the germline V gene, CDR1 is SGHNT and CDR2 is YYREEE (reference sequence). The V segment lost 2 bases and the J segment 5 bases; nucleotides outside the gene matches: 6. CDR3 sequence: CASSFRGQGNEQYF. In DNA form, the CDR3 reads TGTGCCAGCAGCTTCAGGGGGCAAGGAAACGAGCAGTACTTC. Complete variable domain (other parts from reference TRBV5-4 and TRBJ2-7): ETGVTQSPTHLIKTRGQQVTLRCSSQSGHNTVSWYQQALGQGPQFIFQYYREEENGRGNFPPRFSGLQFPNYSSELNVNALELDDSALYLCASSFRGQGNEQYFGPGTRLTVT.

This clonotype was picked up a small number of times. CDR3 amino acids: CASRATAGQNQPQHF. The CDR3 DNA follows: TGCGCCAGCAGAGCCACGGCAGGGCAGAATCAGCCCCAGCATTTT. The genes are TRBV5-1 and TRBJ1-5, with D maybe TRBD1 (5 bases). The length of the CDR3 is 15 residues. CDR1 is SGHRS and CDR2 is YFSETQ in the germline V gene. Trimming took off 5 bases at V and 4 bases at J, with 16 bases between the two ends.

This clonotype was counted a few times. The chain recombines TRBV20-1 with TRBJ2-5; D possibly corresponds to TRBD1 (6 bases). Germline V CDR1 and CDR2: DFQATT, SNEGSKA (reference sequence). CDR3 length equals 12 residues. V was clipped by 6 bases and J by 5 bases, with 13 bases between them. As DNA, the CDR3 is TGCAGTGCCCCGGCTCAGGGGGAGACCCAGTACTTC. Protein: CSAPAQGETQYF.

This clonotype was picked up a small number of times. The chain carries TRBV4-3 and TRBJ2-5; D may correspond to TRBD1 or TRBD2 (5 bases each). The better agreement between TRBJ2-7 and the DNA end casts doubt on the J call. The CDR3 extends over 15 amino acids. Looked up from germline, CDR1 is LGHNA and CDR2 is YSLEER. In nucleotides, the CDR3 is TGCGCCAGCAGCCAAGCGTTGGGGACCGCCTACGAGCAGTACTTC. Translation gives CASSQALGTAYEQYF.

The sample holds a few counts of this clonotype. The CDR3 reads CAISESRVGSYNEQFF. CDR3 nucleotide sequence: TGTGCCATCAGTGAGTCGAGAGTTGGGTCCTACAATGAGCAGTTCTTC. The rearrangement uses TRBV10-3 and TRBJ2-1; no reliable D call. Germline lookup yields CDR1 ENHRY and CDR2 SYGVKD. V was shortened by 0 bases and J by 1 base, with 10 bases between the two germline ends. This CDR3 spans 16 amino acids.

About this clonotype itself: The junction departs from the called germline gene at one end, perhaps through a read error. J is TRBJ2-5 and V is TRBV7-9; no firm D call. Germline CDR1 and CDR2: SEHNR and FQNEAQ (reference sequence). This CDR3 contains 13 residues. The DNA of the CDR3 is TGTGCCAGCAGCATTGAGTTACAAGAGACCCAGCACTTC. This sequence encodes CASSIELQETQHF.

The sample holds a few counts of this clonotype. The chain is built from TRBV11-2 and TRBJ1-1; 8 bases match TRBD1. CDR1 and CDR2 from the germline V gene are SGHAT and FQNNGV. CDR3 size: 15 residues. J gave up 1 base and V 2 bases, and 3 bases lay outside the gene matches. CDR3 sequence: CASSLSGGANTEAFF. In DNA, the CDR3 is TGTGCCAGCAGCTTATCAGGGGGCGCGAACACTGAAGCTTTCTTT.

This rearrangement joins TRBV6-5 to TRBJ2-7; 8 bases match TRBD2. The CDR3 contains 15 residues. After removal of 7 bases from V and 3 bases from J, the junction contained 11 bases not matched to a gene. Germline values: CDR1 MNHEY, CDR2 SVGAGI. DNA for the CDR3: TGTGCCAGCACGATGGATTCGGCGGGGGGCTACGAGCAGTACTTC. Amino acids: CASTMDSAGGYEQYF.

The chain joins TRBV20-1 to TRBJ2-5; D is unresolved. The CDR3 spans 14 residues. V was cut by 1 base and J by 3 bases, with 12 bases left in between. Germline-derived CDR1 and CDR2 are DFQATT and SNEGSKA (reference sequence). The CDR3 sequence is CSARGLGYEETQYF. In nucleotides, the CDR3 is TGCAGTGCTAGAGGCCTGGGGTATGAAGAGACCCAGTACTTC.

Only a few counts were recorded for this clonotype. V usage is TRBV29-1 and J usage is TRBJ2-7; 7 positions agree with TRBD1. V shed 4 bases and J 3 bases; nucleotides not matched to a gene: 9. This CDR3 region has 14 residues. Germline CDR1 is SQVTM and CDR2 is ANQGSEA. CDR3 nucleotides: TGCAGCGTTGGTCCAACGGGACAGATCTACGAGCAGTACTTC. Its translation: CSVGPTGQIYEQYF.

The chain recombines TRBV29-1 with TRBJ1-2, with 10 bases lining up with TRBD1. The CDR3 spans 16 residues. Germline loops: CDR1 SQVTM, CDR2 ANQGSEA. V dropped 2 bases and J dropped 4; count of bases not matched to a gene: 10. This chain's CDR3 is CSVEYPRTGGIYGYTF. The CDR3 nucleotides read TGCAGCGTTGAATATCCTCGGACAGGGGGGATCTATGGCTACACCTTC.

This clonotype was observed a handful of times. The chain combines TRBV29-1 with TRBJ2-2, with D uncertain. The ends were cut back, 7 bases at V and 9 bases at J, with 12 bases in the middle. The CDR3 covers 11 residues. Germline-derived CDR1 and CDR2 are SQVTM and ANQGSEA. The CDR3 bases are TGCAGCGCTCTCTCCTATCGGGAGCTGTTTTTT. It translates to CSALSYRELFF.

Remarks on this clonotype: One end of the junction does not line up with germline, which may come from a read error. The rearrangement uses TRBV4-2 and TRBJ1-1, with a weak D call TRBD1 (5 bases). Per germline, CDR1 LGHNA and CDR2 YNFKEQ. The CDR3 consists of 13 residues. CDR3 protein: CASSQPTGRILSF. The CDR3 nucleotides are TGTGCCAGCAGCCAGCCCACGGGACGGATACTCTCCTTT.

The V and J genes are TRBV18 and TRBJ2-1; D call uncertain. This CDR3 is 15 amino acids long. Germline CDR1 KGHSH, CDR2 LQKENI. V shed 2 bases and J shed 2 bases, with 10 bases lying between them. CDR3 in amino acids: CASSPSLGPYNEQFF. The CDR3 DNA sequence: TGTGCCAGCTCACCATCTCTAGGCCCCTACAATGAGCAGTTCTTC.

This chain uses TRBV21-1 with TRBJ1-2; the table's D gene call, TRBD1, was not cross checked with the DNA. TRBV21-1 has pseudogene status. The CDR3 extends over 11 amino acids. This CDR3 is CANQGVYGYTF. CDR3 coding DNA: TGTGCCAACCAGGGGGTCTATGGCTACACCTTC.

This chain connects TRBV30 to TRBJ2-7; maybe TRBD1 (7 bases). Germline V gives CDR1 GTSNPN, CDR2 SVGIG (reference sequence). V lost 5 bases and J 7 bases, leaving 15 bases between the germline ends. This CDR3 is 12 amino acids long. CDR3 protein: CAWSDRAGEQYF. Written as DNA, the CDR3 is TGTGCCTGGTCTGACAGGGCGGGGGAGCAGTACTTC.

The chain's CDR3 is CASSIPGTLSEQYF. In DNA, the CDR3 is TGTGCCAGTAGTATCCCAGGAACTCTTTCCGAGCAGTACTTC. The rearrangement links TRBV19 to TRBJ2-7; no definite D call. The germline V and J ends were trimmed by 3 bases and 6 bases, with 15 bases remaining between them. Germline V CDR1 and CDR2: LNHDA, SQIVND (reference sequence). The CDR3 is made up of 14 amino acids.

The genes are TRBV24-1 and TRBJ2-3; D ambiguous. The CDR3 is 13 residues long. Germline loops: CDR1 KGHDR, CDR2 SFDVKD. The V gene lost 4 bases and the J gene lost 4 bases, with 8 bases spanning the gap. The CDR3 nucleotides are TGTGCCACCAGTGAAATCGTAGCAGATACGCAGTATTTT. Protein: CATSEIVADTQYF.

This clonotype has more than one count but fewer than ten. The chain carries TRBV5-1 and TRBJ1-5; 7 nucleotides match TRBD1. This CDR3 has 14 amino acids. V lost 4 bases and J lost 7; bases outside the gene matches: 8. In germline, CDR1 is SGHRS, CDR2 YFSETQ. The chain's CDR3 is CASSPTGMGQPQHF. CDR3 sequence (DNA): TGCGCCAGCAGCCCGACAGGGATGGGCCAGCCCCAGCATTTT.

This clonotype occurred a few times. In nucleotides, the CDR3 is TGTGCCAGCATAACTAGTACAGGGTATTACACCGGGGAGCTGTTTTTT. Translated: CASITSTGYYTGELFF. This chain joins TRBV28 and TRBJ2-2; a weak D match, TRBD1 (6 bases). V shed 7 bases and J shed 3 bases, with 18 bases lying between them. Germline CDR1 MDHEN, CDR2 SYDVKM. This CDR3 region has 16 residues.

This clonotype was observed a handful of times. The rearrangement links TRBV2 to TRBJ1-1, with D uncertain. There are 14 residues in the CDR3. V lost 2 bases and J 3 bases, leaving 10 bases between the germline ends. Germline V gives CDR1 SNHLY, CDR2 FYNNEI. The CDR3: CASSETGGYTEAFF. As DNA, the CDR3 is TGTGCCAGCAGTGAAACGGGCGGATACACTGAAGCTTTCTTT.

The CDR3: CASRPGQQNTEAFF. The CDR3 DNA reads as TGTGCCAGCAGGCCGGGACAGCAGAACACTGAAGCTTTCTTT. The rearrangement uses TRBV7-9 and TRBJ1-1; 7 positions match TRBD1. Germline CDR1 is SEHNR and CDR2 is FQNEAQ (reference sequence). V lost 6 bases and J lost 1; bases outside the gene matches: 5. This CDR3 is built from 14 residues.